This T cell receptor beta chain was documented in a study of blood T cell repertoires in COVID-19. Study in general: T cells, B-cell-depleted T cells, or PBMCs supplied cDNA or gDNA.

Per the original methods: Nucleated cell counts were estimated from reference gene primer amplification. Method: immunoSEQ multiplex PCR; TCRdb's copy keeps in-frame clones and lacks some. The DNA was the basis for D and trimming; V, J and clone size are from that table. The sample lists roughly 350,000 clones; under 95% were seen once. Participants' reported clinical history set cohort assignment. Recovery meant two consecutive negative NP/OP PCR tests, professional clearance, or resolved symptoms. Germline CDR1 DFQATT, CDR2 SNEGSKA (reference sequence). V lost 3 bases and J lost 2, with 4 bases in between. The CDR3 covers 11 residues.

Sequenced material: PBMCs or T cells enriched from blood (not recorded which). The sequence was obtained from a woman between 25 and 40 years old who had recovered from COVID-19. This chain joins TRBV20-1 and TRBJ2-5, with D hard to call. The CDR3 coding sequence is TGCAGTGCTAGCTTGCAAGAGACCCAGTACTTC. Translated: CSASLQETQYF.